This passage covers 26 T cell receptor beta chains from one sample sequenced in a study of neoadjuvant anti-PD-1 for oral cavity cancer. The repertoire was sequenced with immunoSEQ multiplex PCR; TCRdb's copy has only in-frame clones and lacks some. The sample records 75,000 or so clones, more than 80% being singletons. Specimen: PBMCs, collected before nivolumab (anti-PD-1) treatment. The receptors here all came from a person between 40 and 79 years old with oral cavity squamous cell carcinoma.

V is TRBV5-4 and J is TRBJ2-7; a weak D match, TRBD2 (6 bases). V lost 1 base and J 3 bases, leaving 14 bases between the germline ends. The CDR3 spans 15 residues. CDR1 and CDR2 from the germline V gene are SGHNT and YYREEE (reference sequence). The CDR3 loop reads CASSLSSGFNYEQYF. CDR3 in DNA: TGTGCCAGCAGCTTGAGTAGCGGTTTTAACTACGAGCAGTACTTC.

This clone appeared a few times. The chain has TRBV18 and TRBJ1-2; 8 bases agree with TRBD1. The CDR3 is 13 amino acids. Per the germline V gene, CDR1 is KGHSH and CDR2 is LQKENI. With V trimmed by 8 bases and J by 3 bases, 5 bases remained unmatched. DNA of the CDR3: TGTGCCAGCGGGACAGGTATTGACTATGGCTACACCTTC. This codes for CASGTGIDYGYTF.

The V call is TRBV19, the J call TRBJ1-2; D may be TRBD1 (5 bases). CDR1 and CDR2 from the germline V gene are LNHDA and SQIVND (reference sequence). The CDR3 totals 15 residues. V was clipped by 2 bases and J by 4 bases, with 14 bases between them. CDR3 residues: CASSISPRASYGYTF. CDR3 DNA sequence: TGTGCCAGTAGTATATCTCCCAGGGCCAGCTATGGCTACACCTTC.

The chain joins TRBV27 to TRBJ1-1; no reliable D call. The germline V gene has CDR1 MNHEY and CDR2 SMNVEV (reference sequence). The ends were cut back, 3 bases at V and 5 bases at J, with 10 bases in the middle. This CDR3 comprises 13 residues. For the CDR3, the DNA is TGTGCCAGCAGTTTCTTGGGTGGGACTGAAGCTTTCTTT. Translated: CASSFLGGTEAFF.

V usage is TRBV5-4 and J usage is TRBJ2-2, with 11 positions matching TRBD2. V shed 4 bases and J 5 bases; nucleotides not matched to a gene: 7. The length of the CDR3 is 16 residues. Germline CDR1 is SGHNT and CDR2 is YYREEE (reference sequence). CDR3 sequence reads: CASSVGTSGSTGELFF. The CDR3 coding sequence is TGTGCCAGCAGCGTAGGGACTAGCGGTTCGACCGGGGAGCTGTTTTTT.

The chain has TRBV5-6 and TRBJ2-2; the D is unclear. This CDR3 region has 16 residues. Germline CDR1 is SGHDT and CDR2 is YYEEEE. Trimming removed 2 bases from V and 4 bases from J, with 15 bases in between. The chain's CDR3 is CASSFRVTRATGELFF. In DNA, the CDR3 is TGTGCCAGCAGCTTCCGGGTGACAAGGGCCACCGGGGAGCTGTTTTTT.

This clone appeared a single time. The CDR3: CAWASGLADYNEQFF. The CDR3 region has the DNA TGTGCCTGGGCCTCAGGGCTAGCGGACTACAATGAGCAGTTCTTC. The V call is TRBV30, the J call TRBJ2-1; TRBD2 aligns across 7 bases. Germline V gene data show CDR1 as GTSNPN and CDR2 as SVGIG (reference sequence). V lost 5 bases, J lost 3 bases, and 10 bases stayed unmatched. The length of the CDR3 is 15 residues.

The rearrangement links TRBV6-7 to TRBJ1-5; D gene unclear. TRBV6-7 belongs to the ORF category, with a function that is uncertain. The CDR3 runs 13 residues. V lost 7 bases to trimming and J lost 0 bases, with 7 bases between them. For the CDR3, the DNA is TGTGCCAGCACCGAGCTTAGCAATCAGCCCCAGCATTTT. It is translated as CASTELSNQPQHF.

This chain uses TRBV5-6 with TRBJ1-1, with 9 positions matching TRBD1. Trimming cost V 3 bases and J 10 bases; bases outside gene matches: 1. The CDR3 consists of 11 residues. The germline gives CDR1 SGHDT, CDR2 YYEEEE. CDR3 nucleotide sequence: TGTGCCAGCAGCTCGGGACAGGGAGCTTTCTTT. Translation: CASSSGQGAFF.

The rearrangement joins TRBV5-4 to TRBJ2-3; TRBD1 matches 7 bases. The CDR3 is 15 residues long. The germline CDR1 and CDR2 sequences are SGHNT and YYREEE (reference sequence). The junction had 6 bases not matched to a gene; V was cut back by 1 base and J by 4 bases. The CDR3 spells CASSLRQGVPDTQYF. The CDR3 coding sequence is TGTGCCAGCAGCTTGCGACAGGGTGTGCCAGATACGCAGTATTTT.

The rearrangement links TRBV10-1 to TRBJ2-3, with 9 bases fitting TRBD2. Germline CDR1 reads WNHNN; CDR2 reads SYGVQD (reference sequence). Losses at the gene ends were 4 bases for V and 4 bases for J; bases not matched to a gene: 9. This CDR3 is built from 16 residues. For the CDR3, the DNA is TGCGCCAGCAGTGGGCCTAGCGGGAAGGGCTCAGATACGCAGTATTTT. Amino acids: CASSGPSGKGSDTQYF.

At least ten counts were recorded for this clone. V gene TRBV27 combines with J gene TRBJ1-5; possibly TRBD1 for D (6 bases). V was cut by 5 bases and J by 3 bases, with 11 bases left in between. The CDR3 is made up of 14 amino acids. Germline CDR1 is MNHEY and CDR2 is SMNVEV (reference sequence). In DNA, the CDR3 is TGTGCCAGCAGTCTGCAGGGGTACAATCAGCCCCAGCATTTT. Translated: CASSLQGYNQPQHF.

The chain joins TRBV25-1 to TRBJ2-5; 10 bases are shared with TRBD2. Germline assignment: CDR1 MGHDK and CDR2 SYGVNS. The V and J ends lost 8 bases and 5 bases, in that order; junction bases with no gene match: 11. The CDR3 totals 15 residues. CDR3 sequence (DNA): TGTGCCAGCTCAAGGCCAGCGGGAGGGCCTGAGACCCAGTACTTC. Its translation: CASSRPAGGPETQYF. Full variable domain (remainder filled in from reference TRBV25-1 and TRBJ2-5): EADIYQTPRYLVIGTGKKITLECSQTMGHDKMYWYQQDPGMELHLIHYSYGVNSTEKGDLSSESTVSRIRTEHFPLTLESARPSHTSQYLCASSRPAGGPETQYFGPGTRLLVL.

This chain links TRBV7-2 with TRBJ2-3, with 10 bases aligning to TRBD2. The germline gives CDR1 SGHTA, CDR2 FQGNSA. This CDR3 is built from 16 residues. The J segment lost 6 bases and the V segment lost 3 bases, leaving 9 bases of the junction unmatched. The chain's CDR3 is CASSFGSGGVWDTQYF. In DNA, the CDR3 is TGTGCCAGCAGCTTCGGGAGCGGGGGGGTTTGGGATACGCAGTATTTT.

The chain employs TRBV7-3 and TRBJ1-1, with D unclear. Germline CDR1 reads SGHTA; CDR2 reads FQGTGA. The CDR3 covers 14 residues. The ends were cut back, 2 bases at V and 1 base at J, with 8 bases in the middle. CDR3 nucleotide sequence: TGTGCCAGCAGCTTAGGGAGGGCGAACACTGAAGCTTTCTTT. This sequence encodes CASSLGRANTEAFF.

This clone is a singleton in its sample. The rearrangement joins TRBV14 to TRBJ2-5; D gene uncertain. V lost 0 bases, J lost 7 bases, and 6 bases lay in between. Germline lookup yields CDR1 SGHDN and CDR2 FVKESK. This CDR3 is built from 12 residues. In DNA form, the CDR3 reads TGTGCCAGCAGCCAAGATCGCCGGACCCAGTACTTC. It codes for CASSQDRRTQYF.

The chain couples TRBV6-1 to TRBJ1-5; D is unresolved. The CDR3 totals 13 residues. The V end was cut by 2 bases, the J end by 6 bases, with 8 bases between. Germline-derived CDR1 and CDR2 are MNHNS and SASEGT. The CDR3 DNA reads as TGTGCCAGCAGTGAAAGGGCAGGTCAGCCCCAGCATTTT. Encoded protein: CASSERAGQPQHF.

J is TRBJ2-2 and V is TRBV10-3; D might be TRBD2 (6 bases). The CDR3 is made up of 15 amino acids. The germline V gene encodes CDR1 ENHRY and CDR2 SYGVKD. V lost 0 bases, J lost 1 base, and 6 bases lay in between. CDR3 sequence: CAISESGGNTGELFF. The CDR3, as DNA: TGTGCCATCAGTGAGTCGGGGGGGAACACCGGGGAGCTGTTTTTT.

This chain links TRBV29-1 with TRBJ1-1; D not resolved. V was cut by 7 bases and J by 3 bases, with 9 bases left in between. CDR1 SQVTM and CDR2 ANQGSEA come from the germline V gene. The CDR3 length is 11 residues. As DNA, the CDR3 is TGCAGCGCCGCCATGGACACTGAAGCTTTCTTT. Amino acids: CSAAMDTEAFF.

V usage is TRBV6-1 and J usage is TRBJ2-3; D unresolved. With 0 bases removed from V and 1 base from J, the gap between germline ends came to 11 bases. The CDR3 contains 16 residues. Germline V gene lookup returns CDR1 MNHNS and CDR2 SASEGT. CDR3: CASSEALGSGTDTQYF. DNA for the CDR3: TGTGCCAGCAGTGAAGCGCTGGGTTCAGGCACAGATACGCAGTATTTT.

This clone showed up just once. The chain joins TRBV11-3 to TRBJ2-3, with D unclear. Germline V gene data show CDR1 as SGHNT and CDR2 as YENEEA. The CDR3 is 13 residues long. V lost 3 bases and J 8 bases, leaving 12 bases between the germline ends. In DNA, the CDR3 is TGTGCCAGCAGCTTGGTAGATCCTCCTACGCAGTATTTT. This gives the protein CASSLVDPPTQYF.

The genes are TRBV10-2 and TRBJ1-1; unclear D gene. Trimming removed 3 bases at V and 8 bases at J, with 13 bases between. Germline loops: CDR1 WSHSY, CDR2 SAAADI. The CDR3 contains 13 residues. The DNA of the CDR3 is TGCGCCAGCAGTGATAGGGCCCCGGCGGAAGCTTTCTTT. Translation: CASSDRAPAEAFF.

The chain joins TRBV6-4 to TRBJ2-2, with D unclear. CDR1 is MRHNA, CDR2 SNTAGT, per germline. Trimming stripped 5 bases from V and 2 bases from J, with 9 bases between. The CDR3 has 14 residues. This chain's CDR3 is CASSPEPNTGELFF. CDR3 nucleotides: TGTGCCAGCAGTCCAGAGCCAAACACCGGGGAGCTGTTTTTT.

CDR3 nucleotides: TGTGCCAGCAGGTCCCCGGGGTCCAGAGAGACCCAGTACTTC. This gives the protein CASRSPGSRETQYF. The chain combines TRBV6-5 with TRBJ2-5, with D maybe TRBD2 (5 bases). Germline assignment: CDR1 MNHEY and CDR2 SVGAGI. CDR3 length: 14 amino acids. Between the trimmed V and J ends, which lost 6 bases and 4 bases, there was a span of 15 bases.

The chain uses TRBV5-1 and TRBJ1-3; D is uncertain. Germline V gene data show CDR1 as SGHRS and CDR2 as YFSETQ. This CDR3 contains 14 residues. V lost 4 bases to trimming and J lost 3 bases, with 11 bases between them. CDR3 sequence (DNA): TGCGCCAGCAGCCCGGTAGACCTTGGAAACACCATATATTTT. Translation gives CASSPVDLGNTIYF.

The chain recombines TRBV6-1 with TRBJ1-1; 10 bases map to TRBD1. The junction had 4 bases not matched to a gene; V was cut back by 2 bases and J by 4 bases. In germline, CDR1 is MNHNS, CDR2 SASEGT. CDR3 length: 15 residues. CDR3 in amino acids: CASSESGTGVTEAFF. For the CDR3, the DNA is TGTGCCAGCAGTGAAAGCGGGACAGGGGTCACTGAAGCTTTCTTT.